Reported below is one TCR beta chain. Its matching antigen is unknown. Trimming took off 0 bases at V and 6 bases at J, with 6 bases between the two ends. The V gene's germline CDR1 is ENHRY and CDR2 SYGVKD. The CDR3 spans 12 residues. Using a J-beta primer mix together with a sample-barcoded 5' primer, a second PCR was run for roughly 6 to 12 cycles. MiXCR, applied by TCRdb to the 5' RACE reads, yields one record per CDR3 protein. Here the sample spans roughly 800,000 distinct CDR3 sequences, roughly 60% being singletons. This sample stems from a study of blood T cells in healthy people across ages. Points from the study as a whole: With age, beta diversity per million T cells declined roughly linearly, significantly by approximately 40. It was not possible, with unsorted PBMCs, to conclusively compare naive and antigen-experienced cells.

V is TRBV10-3 and J is TRBJ2-7; D remains ambiguous. This clonotype was sampled from a young man in good health. The source material was blood. The CDR3 region is CAISESYGEQYF. The CDR3 DNA reads as TGTGCCATCAGTGAGTCGTATGGCGAGCAGTACTTC.